One sample yielded the 10 T cell receptor beta chains listed below, sequenced in a study of OX40 agonist ivuxolimab in advanced cancers. Sequencing was performed with immunoSEQ multiplex PCR; in TCRdb, only in-frame clones are kept and a portion is missing. The table lists some 60,000 clones, 91% of them singletons. This specimen consisted of CD4+ or CD8+ T cells sorted from blood, obtained in a trial of the OX40 agonist ivuxolimab. These receptors were taken from an adult with an advanced solid tumor such as melanoma, head and neck, liver or kidney cancer.

V gene TRBV5-1 combines with J gene TRBJ2-5, with 11 bases that match TRBD2. Germline CDR1 SGHRS, CDR2 YFSETQ. This CDR3 is 18 amino acids long. The J segment lost 6 bases and the V segment lost 0 bases, leaving 13 bases of the junction unmatched. This CDR3 is CASSLVSRTSGSGKTQYF. DNA of the CDR3: TGCGCCAGCAGCTTGGTTTCGCGTACTAGCGGGAGTGGAAAGACCCAGTACTTC.

This clone appeared a single time. The rearrangement uses TRBV11-2 and TRBJ2-5; no reliable D call. Germline V gene data show CDR1 as SGHAT and CDR2 as FQNNGV. This CDR3 region has 15 residues. Trimming removed 1 base from V and 5 bases from J, with 14 bases in between. CDR3 in amino acids: CASSLGRPSRETQYF. As DNA, the CDR3 is TGTGCCAGCAGCTTAGGGAGACCAAGTCGGGAGACCCAGTACTTC.

V is TRBV7-3 and J is TRBJ2-3; 12 bases are a match to TRBD2. This CDR3 region has 16 residues. Germline V gene lookup returns CDR1 SGHTA and CDR2 FQGTGA. The trim removed 2 bases at V and 4 bases at J, leaving 4 bases unmatched. CDR3: CASSLLGLAGSDTQYF. The CDR3 coding sequence is TGTGCCAGCAGCTTACTAGGACTAGCGGGATCAGATACGCAGTATTTT.

This clone was picked up a small number of times. The chain uses TRBV6-4 and TRBJ2-3; D remains unclear. V gave up 2 bases and J gave up 3 bases, with 6 bases separating them. From germline, CDR1 is MRHNA and CDR2 SNTAGT. The CDR3 is 13 amino acids. The CDR3 sequence: CASSDRATDTQYF. CDR3 DNA sequence: TGTGCCAGCAGTGACAGGGCGACAGATACGCAGTATTTT.

This chain links TRBV21-1 with TRBJ1-5. TRBV21-1 is a pseudogene locus. This CDR3 has 13 residues. The DNA for the CDR3 is TGTGCCAGCATCCGGTTCAGCAATCAGCCCCAGCATTTT. It encodes CASIRFSNQPQHF.

This clone appeared a single time. This chain links TRBV28 with TRBJ2-2, with 7 bases that match TRBD2. This CDR3 contains 17 residues. Trimming at V came to 7 bases and at J to 2 bases, leaving 13 bases not matched to a gene. Germline assignment: CDR1 MDHEN and CDR2 SYDVKM. Written as DNA, the CDR3 is TGTGCCAGCACGTCTCCTTCCGCGGGAGTAAACACCGGGGAGCTGTTTTTT. Protein: CASTSPSAGVNTGELFF.

The chain links TRBV29-1 to TRBJ1-2; D unclear. Trimming removed 2 bases from V and 0 bases from J, with 16 bases in between. Germline V CDR1 and CDR2: SQVTM, ANQGSEA. The CDR3 runs to 16 residues. CDR3 loop: CSVESRRSGANYGYTF. CDR3 nucleotides: TGCAGCGTTGAATCAAGACGGAGCGGTGCTAACTATGGCTACACCTTC.

This clone was observed a handful of times. The V gene is TRBV14, the J gene TRBJ1-4, with a possible D match to TRBD1 (5 bases). Germline lookup yields CDR1 SGHDN and CDR2 FVKESK. This CDR3 comprises 14 residues. Trimming left V 0 bases short and J 11 bases short, with 13 bases between. CDR3 coding DNA: TGTGCCAGCAGCCAAGAGGACATCAGACCGAAACTGTTTTTT. This encodes CASSQEDIRPKLFF.

The J gene is TRBJ2-5, the V gene TRBV20-1; weak D call: TRBD1 (5 bases). V was shortened by 3 bases and J by 5 bases, with 7 bases between the two germline ends. The CDR3 spans 11 residues. Germline V gene data show CDR1 as DFQATT and CDR2 as SNEGSKA (reference sequence). DNA of the CDR3: TGCAGTGCTAGCAGGGCTGAGACCCAGTACTTC. It codes for CSASRAETQYF.

The DNA of the CDR3 is TGTGCCAGCCGGTTTGGGTCAGGGGATCAGCCCCAGCATTTT. It specifies CASRFGSGDQPQHF. V gene TRBV7-9 combines with J gene TRBJ1-5; D might be TRBD1 (6 bases). This CDR3 comprises 14 residues. CDR1 is SEHNR and CDR2 is FQNEAQ in the germline V gene (reference sequence). V was pared by 8 bases and J by 5 bases, with 16 bases between.